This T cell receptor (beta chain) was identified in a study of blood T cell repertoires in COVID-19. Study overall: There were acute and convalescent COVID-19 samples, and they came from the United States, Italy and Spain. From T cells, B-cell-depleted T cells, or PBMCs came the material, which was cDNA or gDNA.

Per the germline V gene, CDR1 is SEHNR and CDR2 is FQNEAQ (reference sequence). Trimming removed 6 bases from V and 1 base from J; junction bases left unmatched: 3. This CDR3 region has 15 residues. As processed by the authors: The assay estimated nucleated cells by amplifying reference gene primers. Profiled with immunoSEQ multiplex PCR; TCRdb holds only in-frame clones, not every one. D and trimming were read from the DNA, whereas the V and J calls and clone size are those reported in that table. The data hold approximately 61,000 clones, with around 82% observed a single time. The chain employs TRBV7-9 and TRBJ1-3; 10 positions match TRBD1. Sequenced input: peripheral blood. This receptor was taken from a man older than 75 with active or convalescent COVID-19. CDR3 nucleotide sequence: TGTGCCAGCAGTCGACAGGGGGCTTCTGGAAACACCATATATTTT. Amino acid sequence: CASSRQGASGNTIYF.